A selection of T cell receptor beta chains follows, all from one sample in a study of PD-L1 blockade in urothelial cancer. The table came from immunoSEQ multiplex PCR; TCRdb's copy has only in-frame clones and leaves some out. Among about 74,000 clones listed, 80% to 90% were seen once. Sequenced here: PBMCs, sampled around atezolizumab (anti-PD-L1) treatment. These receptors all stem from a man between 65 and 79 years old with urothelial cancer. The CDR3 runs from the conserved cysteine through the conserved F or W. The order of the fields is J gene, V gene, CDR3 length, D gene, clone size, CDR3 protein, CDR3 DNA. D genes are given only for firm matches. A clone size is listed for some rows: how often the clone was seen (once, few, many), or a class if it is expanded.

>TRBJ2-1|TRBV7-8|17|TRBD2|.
CASSWDYSQHIYNEQFF
TGTGCCAGCAGCTGGGACTACAGCCAACACATCTACAATGAGCAGTTCTTC
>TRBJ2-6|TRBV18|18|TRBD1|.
CASSPQGTGISGANVLTF
TGTGCCAGCTCACCACAAGGGACAGGGATCTCTGGGGCCAACGTCCTGACTTTC
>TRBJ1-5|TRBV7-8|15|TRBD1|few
CASSRDRVANQPQHF
TGTGCCAGCAGCAGAGACAGGGTTGCCAATCAGCCCCAGCATTTT
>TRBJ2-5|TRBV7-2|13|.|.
CASSLRQRETQYF
TGTGCCAGCAGCTTAAGGCAGAGGGAGACCCAGTACTTC
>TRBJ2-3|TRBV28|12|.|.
CASSHSANTQYF
TGTGCCAGCAGTCATAGCGCAAATACGCAGTATTTT
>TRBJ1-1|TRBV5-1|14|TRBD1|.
CASSLAGQVSEAFF
TGCGCCAGCAGCTTGGCCGGACAGGTCTCTGAAGCTTTCTTT
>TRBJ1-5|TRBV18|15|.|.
CASSPLVVGNQPQHF
TGTGCCAGCTCACCATTGGTAGTGGGCAATCAGCCCCAGCATTTT
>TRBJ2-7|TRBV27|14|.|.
CASSFVGGAYEQYF
TGTGCCAGCAGTTTCGTAGGGGGGGCCTACGAGCAGTACTTC
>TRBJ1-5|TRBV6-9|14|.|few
CASSCQLRNQPQHF
TGTGCCAGCAGTTGCCAGCTGAGGAATCAGCCCCAGCATTTT
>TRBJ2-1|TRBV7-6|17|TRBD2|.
CASSHALARSSYNEQFF
TGTGCCAGCAGCCACGCACTAGCGCGTAGCTCCTACAATGAGCAGTTCTTC
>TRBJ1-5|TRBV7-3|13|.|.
CASSIEPNQPQHF
TGTGCCAGCAGCATCGAGCCCAATCAGCCCCAGCATTTT
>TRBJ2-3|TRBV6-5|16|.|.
CASSSPRLRGTDTQYF
TGTGCCAGCAGTTCCCCGCGGCTCAGGGGCACAGATACGCAGTATTTT
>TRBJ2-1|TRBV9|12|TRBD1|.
CASSVVQGAVFF
TGTGCCAGCAGCGTAGTGCAGGGGGCGGTGTTCTTC
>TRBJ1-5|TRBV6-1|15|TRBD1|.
CASSEAGGQDQPQHF
TGTGCCAGCAGTGAGGCAGGGGGCCAGGATCAGCCCCAGCATTTT
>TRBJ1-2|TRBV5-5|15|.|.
CASSAEPGLGRGYTF
TGTGCCAGCAGCGCCGAGCCGGGACTGGGACGGGGCTACACCTTC
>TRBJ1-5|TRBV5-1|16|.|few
CASSFGGAWGNQPQHF
TGCGCCAGCAGCTTCGGCGGGGCATGGGGCAATCAGCCCCAGCATTTT
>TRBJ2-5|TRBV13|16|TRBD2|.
CASSLRPSGSQETQYF
TGTGCCAGCAGCTTACGCCCTAGCGGTTCCCAAGAGACCCAGTACTTC
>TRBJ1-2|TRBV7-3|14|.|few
CASSSTRGLNGYTF
TGTGCCAGCAGCTCCACCCGGGGTCTCAATGGCTACACCTTC
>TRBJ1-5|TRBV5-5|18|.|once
CASSLDHGEGLANQPQHF
TGTGCCAGCAGCTTGGATCATGGGGAGGGGTTAGCCAATCAGCCCCAGCATTTT
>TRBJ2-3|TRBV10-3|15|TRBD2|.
CAISLAGGPTDTQYF
TGTGCCATCAGCCTAGCGGGAGGGCCAACAGATACGCAGTATTTT
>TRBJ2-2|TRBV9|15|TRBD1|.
CASSAGQGGTGELFF
TGTGCCAGCAGCGCGGGACAGGGTGGCACCGGGGAGCTGTTTTTT
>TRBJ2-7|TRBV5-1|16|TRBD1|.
CASSPRQGGNSYEQYF
TGCGCCAGCAGCCCCCGACAGGGTGGGAACTCCTACGAGCAGTACTTC
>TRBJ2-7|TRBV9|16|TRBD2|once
CASSAKVLAGYTKQYF
TGTGCCAGCAGCGCCAAAGTCCTAGCGGGATACACGAAGCAGTACTTC
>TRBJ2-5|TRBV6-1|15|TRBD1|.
CASSETGGSAETQYF
TGTGCCAGCAGTGAGACAGGGGGGTCGGCGGAGACCCAGTACTTC
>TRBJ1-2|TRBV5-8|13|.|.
CASSFDSPYGYTF
TGTGCCAGCAGCTTCGACAGCCCCTATGGCTACACCTTC
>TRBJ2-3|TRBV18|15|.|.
CASSPVGGSTDTQYF
TGTGCCAGCTCACCTGTGGGAGGAAGCACAGATACGCAGTATTTT
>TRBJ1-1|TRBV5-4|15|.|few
CASSPPRGSDTEAFF
TGTGCCAGCAGTCCCCCGAGAGGGTCGGACACTGAAGCTTTCTTT
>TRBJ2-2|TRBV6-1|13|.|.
CASSDSIAGELFF
TGTGCCAGCAGTGACTCTATTGCCGGGGAGCTGTTTTTT
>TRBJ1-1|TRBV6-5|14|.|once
CASSYSTAGTEAFF
TGTGCCAGCAGTTACTCGACCGCGGGCACTGAAGCTTTCTTT
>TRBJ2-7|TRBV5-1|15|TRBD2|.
CASSFGLAGVNEQYF
TGCGCCAGCAGCTTTGGACTAGCGGGAGTAAACGAGCAGTACTTC
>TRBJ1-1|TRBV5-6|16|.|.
CASSLVAGAGNTEAFF
TGTGCCAGCAGCTTGGTAGCGGGGGCTGGTAACACTGAAGCTTTCTTT
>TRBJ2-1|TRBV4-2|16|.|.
CASSQEEASDHNEQFF
TGTGCCAGCAGCCAAGAGGAGGCTAGCGACCACAATGAGCAGTTCTTC
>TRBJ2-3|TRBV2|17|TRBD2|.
CASSEPSSGTSTDTQYF
TGTGCCAGCAGTGAACCCTCTAGCGGGACCAGCACAGATACGCAGTATTTT
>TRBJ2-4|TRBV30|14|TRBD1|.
CAWSYDRGKNIQYF
TGTGCCTGGAGTTATGACAGGGGCAAAAACATTCAGTACTTC
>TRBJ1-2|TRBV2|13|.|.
CASRQGTQRGYTF
TGTGCCAGCAGACAGGGTACCCAACGGGGCTACACCTTC
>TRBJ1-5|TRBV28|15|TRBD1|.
CASSPQGIGNQPQHF
TGTGCCAGCAGCCCACAGGGGATCGGAAATCAGCCCCAGCATTTT
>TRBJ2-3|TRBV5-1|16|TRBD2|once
CASSLAGREGTDTQYF
TGCGCCAGCAGCTTGGCGGGGCGGGAGGGCACAGATACGCAGTATTTT
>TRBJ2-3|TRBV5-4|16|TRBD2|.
CASSSGLAALLDTQYF
TGTGCCAGCAGCTCGGGACTAGCAGCTCTCCTGGATACGCAGTATTTT
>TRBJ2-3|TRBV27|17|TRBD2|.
CASSSPLQRESTDTQYF
TGTGCCAGCAGTTCCCCTCTTCAGCGGGAGAGCACAGATACGCAGTATTTT
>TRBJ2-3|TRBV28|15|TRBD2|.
CASSLTGGFTDTQYF
TGTGCCAGCAGTTTAACGGGGGGGTTCACAGATACGCAGTATTTT
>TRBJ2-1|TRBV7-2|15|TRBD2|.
CASSLSSGRFGEQFF
TGTGCCAGCAGCTTATCTAGCGGGAGATTTGGTGAGCAGTTCTTC
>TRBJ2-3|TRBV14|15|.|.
CASSPNVRVQDTQYF
TGTGCCAGCAGCCCGAACGTGCGGGTTCAAGATACGCAGTATTTT
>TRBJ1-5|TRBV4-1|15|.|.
CASSPRTHSNQPQHF
TGCGCCAGCAGCCCCCGGACACATAGCAATCAGCCCCAGCATTTT
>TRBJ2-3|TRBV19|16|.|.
CASSRVASPSTDTQYF
TGTGCCAGTAGTAGGGTCGCTAGCCCTAGCACAGATACGCAGTATTTT
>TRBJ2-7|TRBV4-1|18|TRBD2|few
CASSQEGGSGSRRTEQYF
TGCGCCAGCAGCCAAGAAGGCGGTAGCGGGAGCCGTAGAACCGAGCAGTACTTC
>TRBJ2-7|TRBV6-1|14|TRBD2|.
CASRLAGGSYEQYF
TGTGCCAGCAGACTAGCGGGAGGCTCCTACGAGCAGTACTTC
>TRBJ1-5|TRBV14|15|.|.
CASSQIVVRNQPQHF
TGTGCCAGCAGCCAGATAGTTGTGAGGAATCAGCCCCAGCATTTT
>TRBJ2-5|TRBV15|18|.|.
CATSRDRGVPEHQETQYF
TGTGCCACCAGCAGAGATCGCGGGGTCCCCGAACACCAAGAGACCCAGTACTTC
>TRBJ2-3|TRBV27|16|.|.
CASSVRAQGLLGTQYF
TGTGCCAGCAGTGTTAGGGCACAGGGTCTTTTGGGTACGCAGTATTTT
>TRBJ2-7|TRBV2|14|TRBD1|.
CASRSGTGSYEQYF
TGTGCCAGTCGATCCGGGACAGGAAGCTACGAGCAGTACTTC
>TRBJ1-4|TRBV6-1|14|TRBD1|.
CASSLGQQNEKLFF
TGTGCCAGCAGTCTGGGACAGCAAAATGAAAAACTGTTTTTT
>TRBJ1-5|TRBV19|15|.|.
CASSSGTLSNQPQHF
TGTGCCAGTAGTTCCGGGACTCTTAGCAATCAGCCCCAGCATTTT
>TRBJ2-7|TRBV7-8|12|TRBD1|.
CASSKGAGEQYF
TGTGCCAGCAGCAAGGGGGCGGGCGAGCAGTACTTC
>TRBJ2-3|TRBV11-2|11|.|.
CASSLEGGQYF
TGTGCCAGCAGCTTGGAGGGCGGGCAGTATTTT
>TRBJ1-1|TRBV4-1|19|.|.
CASSQVQTGVWGGNTEAFF
TGCGCCAGCAGCCAAGTGCAGACGGGCGTTTGGGGGGGGAACACTGAAGCTTTCTTT